These 23 T cell receptor beta chains were all obtained from the same sample, sequenced in a study of shared clonotypes between healthy human individuals. Clones were sequenced by immunoSEQ multiplex PCR, and TCRdb holds only the in-frame ones, with some missing. There are about 2 million clones in the sample; approximately 95% occur only once, and under 1.5% lies in the top ten. Positively selected for CCR7, the CD45RO-negative cells used as naive CD8 cells excluded terminally differentiated effector memory CD45RA+ cells. The material sequenced was naive CD8+ T cells sorted from blood. The receptors come from a man between 18 and 29 years old in good health.

This clone showed up just once. This chain connects TRBV9 to TRBJ2-1, with D perhaps matching TRBD2 (5 bases). Trimming stripped 7 bases from V and 0 bases from J, with 11 bases between. The CDR3 has 14 amino acids. From germline, CDR1 is SGDLS and CDR2 YYNGEE. CDR3 protein: CASARESSYNEQFF. The CDR3 region has the DNA TGTGCCAGCGCCCGGGAAAGCTCCTACAATGAGCAGTTCTTC.

Concerning this clone: The same CDR3 also results from other DNA sequences found in this sample. The rearrangement links TRBV30 to TRBJ2-7, with D unclear. The CDR3 is 12 residues long. Deletions cut 0 bases from V and 3 bases from J, with 6 bases between. Germline assignment: CDR1 GTSNPN and CDR2 SVGIG (reference sequence). The CDR3 region is CAWSVSNYEQYF. CDR3 coding DNA: TGTGCCTGGAGTGTATCGAACTACGAGCAGTACTTC.

This chain links TRBV5-1 with TRBJ1-6; D is uncertain. The V and J ends lost 4 bases and 9 bases respectively, with 17 bases between them. CDR3 size: 15 residues. Per the germline V gene, CDR1 is SGHRS and CDR2 is YFSETQ. CDR3 in amino acids: CASSSREGWSSPLHF. CDR3 DNA sequence: TGCGCCAGCAGCAGTCGGGAGGGTTGGAGTTCACCCCTCCACTTT.

V and J are TRBV11-2 and TRBJ2-7; 8 nucleotides match TRBD2. The CDR3 spans 15 residues. Unmatched junction bases numbered 2, after V lost 1 base and J lost 0 bases. Germline V lookup: CDR1 SGHAT, CDR2 FQNNGV. CDR3 residues: CASSLGGGYSYEQYF. The CDR3 nucleotides read TGTGCCAGCAGCTTAGGCGGGGGGTACTCCTACGAGCAGTACTTC.

The rearrangement uses TRBV6-5 and TRBJ2-2; no reliable D call. This CDR3 region has 13 residues. CDR1 is MNHEY, CDR2 SVGAGI, per germline. V dropped 5 bases and J dropped 7 bases, with 11 bases sitting between them. The CDR3 here is CASSGDWDGELFF. In DNA, the CDR3 is TGTGCCAGCAGTGGAGATTGGGACGGGGAGCTGTTTTTT.

Note on this clone: Other DNA sequences in this sample translate to the same CDR3. CDR3 amino acids: CASSEAGLNTEAFF. DNA of the CDR3: TGTGCCAGCAGTGAAGCGGGCCTGAACACTGAAGCTTTCTTT. The rearrangement uses TRBV6-1 and TRBJ1-1; no definite D call. Germline-derived CDR1 and CDR2 are MNHNS and SASEGT. This CDR3 contains 14 residues. Trimming left V 0 bases short and J 0 bases short, with 5 bases between.

The J gene is TRBJ1-5, the V gene TRBV27; TRBD1 is a possible D gene (5 bases). Looked up from germline, CDR1 is MNHEY and CDR2 is SMNVEV (reference sequence). Between the trimmed V and J ends, which lost 0 bases and 10 bases, there was a span of 13 bases. The CDR3 consists of 14 residues. Here the CDR3 reads CASSLSTEFGPQHF. The CDR3 bases are TGTGCCAGCAGTTTATCGACAGAGTTTGGACCCCAGCATTTT.

V is TRBV19 and J is TRBJ1-1; D is ambiguous. The germline V and J ends were trimmed by 4 bases and 0 bases, with 18 bases remaining between them. Per the germline V gene, CDR1 is LNHDA and CDR2 is SQIVND (reference sequence). This CDR3 contains 17 residues. The chain's CDR3 is CASSTFPLGSVNTEAFF. The CDR3 DNA reads as TGTGCCAGTAGTACATTCCCACTCGGCAGCGTGAACACTGAAGCTTTCTTT.

The chain has TRBV5-1 and TRBJ1-4; the D is unclear. CDR1 and CDR2 (germline): SGHRS, YFSETQ. The CDR3 is 15 residues long. V was shortened by 4 bases and J by 8 bases, with 18 bases between the two germline ends. The CDR3 DNA follows: TGCGCCAGCAGCCAAACCCCGAGTACGGACGAAAAACTGTTTTTT. Translating gives CASSQTPSTDEKLFF.

This clone was picked up one time. The same CDR3 can be traced to other DNA sequences in this sample. CDR3 loop: CASSISSGANVLTF. The CDR3 bases are TGTGCCAGTAGTATCAGTTCCGGGGCCAACGTCCTGACTTTC. The gene calls are TRBV19 and TRBJ2-6, with no clear D. The CDR3 length is 14 residues. Trimming left V 3 bases short and J 4 bases short, with 7 bases between. Germline CDR1 reads LNHDA; CDR2 reads SQIVND (reference sequence).

The gene calls are TRBV5-6 and TRBJ2-4; the match to TRBD1 covers 7 bases. The length of the CDR3 is 15 residues. Germline CDR1 and CDR2: SGHDT and YYEEEE. V lost 2 bases, J lost 6 bases, and 8 bases stayed unmatched. The CDR3 nucleotides read TGTGCCAGCAGCTTTAGTGGACAGGAACGAAACATTCAGTACTTC. This translates into CASSFSGQERNIQYF. Combining the CDR3 with reference TRBV5-6 and TRBJ2-4 gives the whole variable domain DAGVTQSPTHLIKTRGQQVTLRCSPKSGHDTVSWYQQALGQGPQFIFQYYEEEERQRGNFPDRFSGHQFPNYSSELNVNALLLGDSALYLCASSFSGQERNIQYFGAGTRLSVL.

This chain uses TRBV5-6 with TRBJ2-7; D not resolved. The CDR3 covers 15 residues. V was trimmed by 0 bases and J by 0 bases, leaving 10 bases between them. The V gene's germline CDR1 is SGHDT and CDR2 YYEEEE. The CDR3 bases are TGTGCCAGCAGCTTGGTAGGGATCAGCTCCTACGAGCAGTACTTC. Its translation is CASSLVGISSYEQYF.

This chain links TRBV4-1 with TRBJ1-1; 8 bases agree with TRBD1. The germline CDR1 and CDR2 sequences are MGHRA and YSYEKL. The CDR3 runs 15 residues. Losses at the gene ends were 3 bases for V and 1 base for J; bases not matched to a gene: 4. The CDR3 bases are TGCGCCAGCAGCCACGCCGGGACAGGGAACACTGAAGCTTTCTTT. Translation gives CASSHAGTGNTEAFF.

The chain uses TRBV7-9 and TRBJ2-3; D tentatively reads TRBD1 or TRBD2 (5 bases each). With 5 bases removed from V and 0 bases from J, the gap between germline ends came to 15 bases. The length of the CDR3 is 16 residues. Germline V gives CDR1 SEHNR, CDR2 FQNEAQ (reference sequence). The CDR3 DNA sequence: TGTGCCAGCAGCCACTCCGAGGGGCTGAGCACAGATACGCAGTATTTT. This translates into CASSHSEGLSTDTQYF.

This rearrangement joins TRBV7-8 to TRBJ2-7, with 11 bases lining up with TRBD2. After removal of 4 bases from V and 1 base from J, the junction contained 6 bases not matched to a gene. CDR3 length: 16 amino acids. Germline CDR1 reads SGHVS; CDR2 reads FQNEAQ. The CDR3 loop reads CASSSGGTSGSYEQYF. CDR3 nucleotide sequence: TGTGCCAGCAGCTCGGGGGGGACTAGCGGTTCCTACGAGCAGTACTTC.

The chain is built from TRBV6-5 and TRBJ2-1; 11 positions agree with TRBD2. V shed 4 bases and J 4 bases; nucleotides not matched to a gene: 6. The CDR3 is 16 residues long. Looked up from germline, CDR1 is MNHEY and CDR2 is SVGAGI. The CDR3, as DNA: TGTGCCAGCAGTTTTTCTAGCGGGGGGCTATACAATGAGCAGTTCTTC. Translation: CASSFSSGGLYNEQFF.

This sequence joins TRBV29-1 and TRBJ2-2; no clear D gene. V was cut by 6 bases and J by 0 bases, with 11 bases left in between. Germline-derived CDR1 and CDR2 are SQVTM and ANQGSEA. This CDR3 region has 14 residues. This CDR3 reads CSVLTPSNTGELFF. DNA for the CDR3: TGCAGCGTGTTAACACCATCGAACACCGGGGAGCTGTTTTTT.

The V call is TRBV15, the J call TRBJ2-6; weak D call: TRBD2 (5 bases). Per the germline V gene, CDR1 is LNHNV and CDR2 is YYDKDF (reference sequence). V gave up 5 bases and J gave up 4 bases, with 15 bases separating them. The CDR3 is made up of 16 amino acids. Here the CDR3 DNA reads TGTGCCACCAGCTTCGACTACTTGAGGGGGGCCAACGTCCTGACTTTC. The encoded protein is CATSFDYLRGANVLTF.

The chain employs TRBV4-1 and TRBJ1-1, with 7 bases that match TRBD1. J gave up 7 bases and V 1 base, and 6 bases lay outside the gene matches. The germline CDR1 and CDR2 sequences are MGHRA and YSYEKL. This CDR3 is built from 14 residues. The CDR3: CASSQVGQEGEAFF. CDR3 coding DNA: TGCGCCAGCAGCCAAGTTGGACAGGAAGGTGAAGCTTTCTTT.

About this clone itself: Additional DNA sequences in this sample encode the identical CDR3. The CDR3 reads CAWSGADTQYF. The DNA for the CDR3 is TGTGCCTGGAGTGGTGCAGATACGCAGTATTTT. J is TRBJ2-3 and V is TRBV30; D gene ambiguous. Germline CDR1 is GTSNPN and CDR2 is SVGIG (reference sequence). The CDR3 contains 11 residues. The ends were cut back, 1 base at V and 4 bases at J, with 3 bases in the middle.

This chain links TRBV5-8 with TRBJ2-1; D not certain. This CDR3 contains 14 residues. The germline V and J ends were trimmed by 5 bases and 3 bases, with 12 bases remaining between them. Per the germline V gene, CDR1 is SGHTS and CDR2 is YDEGEE. CDR3 loop: CASRGYRVYNEQFF. In nucleotides, the CDR3 is TGTGCCAGCAGGGGGTACAGAGTCTACAATGAGCAGTTCTTC. Full variable domain (outside the CDR3, taken from reference TRBV5-8 and TRBJ2-1): EAGVTQSPTHLIKTRGQQATLRCSPISGHTSVYWYQQALGLGLQFLLWYDEGEERNRGNFPPRFSGRQFPNYSSELNVNALELEDSALYLCASRGYRVYNEQFFGPGTRLTVL.

The V call is TRBV28, the J call TRBJ2-1, with 14 positions matching TRBD2. Germline-derived CDR1 and CDR2 are MDHEN and SYDVKM. The CDR3 loop spans 18 amino acids. The trim removed 6 bases at V and 4 bases at J, leaving 11 bases unmatched. CDR3 nucleotides: TGTGCCAGCAGCCCCGGACTAGCGGGAGGCATTCGGTACAATGAGCAGTTCTTC. This encodes CASSPGLAGGIRYNEQFF.

This rearrangement joins TRBV19 to TRBJ2-2, with D perhaps given as TRBD1 or TRBD2 (5 bases each). Germline CDR1 is LNHDA and CDR2 is SQIVND (reference sequence). Deletions cut 3 bases from V and 3 bases from J, with 8 bases between. There are 14 residues in the CDR3. The CDR3 sequence: CASSMGPDTGELFF. CDR3 bases: TGTGCCAGTAGTATGGGACCGGACACCGGGGAGCTGTTTTTT.